One and the same sample provided the 4 T cell receptor beta chains below, sequenced in a study of read filtering for tumor transcriptome and immune sequencing. This library used roughly 370 ng RNA and molecular barcoded adaptors spanning alpha/delta and beta/gamma chains. TCRdb reanalysed the reads using MiXCR and keeps one entry per CDR3 protein. The data show fewer than 90,000 distinct CDR3 sequences, approximately 13% seen once. The sequenced sample consisted of a population of CD138-negative cells sorted from bone marrow. All receptors come from a donor older than 35 with multiple myeloma.

This clonotype occurred many times. The chain joins TRBV19 to TRBJ2-1, with 14 bases aligning to TRBD2. There are 15 residues in the CDR3. V was pared by 8 bases and J by 6 bases, with 6 bases of the junction left unmatched. Germline V gene lookup returns CDR1 LNHDA and CDR2 SQIVND (reference sequence). CDR3 DNA: TGTGCCAGTTCCGGGACTAGCGGGAGTTTCAATGAGCAGTTCTTC. It specifies CASSGTSGSFNEQFF. Together with reference TRBV19 and TRBJ2-1, the CDR3 gives the full variable domain: DGGITQSPKYLFRKEGQNVTLSCEQNLNHDAMYWYRQDPGQGLRLIYYSQIVNDFQKGDIAEGYSVSREKKESFPLTVTSAQKNPTAFYLCASSGTSGSFNEQFFGPGTRLTVL.

There are many counts of this clonotype. The rearrangement joins TRBV12-3 or TRBV12-4 to TRBJ2-5; 7 nucleotides match TRBD1. The CDR3 sequence is 15 residues long. V dropped 1 base and J dropped 2; count of bases not matched to a gene: 4. The CDR3 loop reads CASSLGGQLQETQYF. The CDR3 DNA reads as TGTGCCAGCAGTTTAGGGGGACAGTTACAAGAGACCCAGTACTTC.

The V call is TRBV7-2, the J call TRBJ2-3, with 7 bases lining up with TRBD1. This CDR3 is built from 16 residues. Trimming removed 5 bases from V and 4 bases from J; junction bases left unmatched: 12. The germline V gene encodes CDR1 SGHTA and CDR2 FQGNSA. In DNA form, the CDR3 reads TGTGCCAGCAGCCCCGGACAGGTCGCTAACTCAGATACGCAGTATTTT. Protein sequence: CASSPGQVANSDTQYF.

This clonotype showed up many times. The chain uses TRBV12-3 or TRBV12-4 and TRBJ2-5; D tentatively fits TRBD1 or TRBD2 (5 bases each). Deletions cut 3 bases from V and 5 bases from J, with 22 bases between. This CDR3 region has 17 residues. CDR3 region: CASSLVAWQGREETQYF. In DNA, the CDR3 is TGTGCCAGCAGTTTGGTCGCTTGGCAGGGCAGGGAGGAGACCCAGTACTTC.